The rows below give T cell receptor beta chains drawn from one sample of a study of blood T cell repertoires in COVID-19. The protocol was immunoSEQ multiplex PCR, while the TCRdb copy is restricted to in-frame clones and leaves out a portion. The data show almost 35,000 clones, approximately 88% seen once. Sequences were obtained from peripheral blood. These receptors all come from a man between 60 and 70 years old with active COVID-19. The CDR3 runs from the conserved cysteine through the conserved F or W. D genes are given only for firm matches. Where a row states a size, it is once, few, many or the class of an expanded clone; other rows omit it.

TRBJ2-6 NA TRBV6-5 NA TGTGCCAGCAGTCCCTCACGGGGATTCAACGTCCTGACTTTC CASSPSRGFNVLTF
TRBJ2-7 NA TRBV30 NA TGTGCCTGGAGTGAGGTTTCGGGCTCCTACGAGCAGTACTTC CAWSEVSGSYEQYF
TRBJ2-5 NA TRBV5-4 NA TGTGCCAGCACCCTTAGCGCGACGGAGACCCAGTACTTC CASTLSATETQYF
TRBJ2-5 TRBD1 TRBV27 NA TGTGCCAGCAGTTTGACAGGGCCCGACGAGACCCAGTACTTC CASSLTGPDETQYF
TRBJ2-3 TRBD2 TRBV6-5 NA TGTGCCAGCATTGGGACTAGAAGCACAGATACGCAGTATTTT CASIGTRSTDTQYF
TRBJ2-1 TRBD2 TRBV12-3/TRBV12-4 few TGTGCCAGCAGAGAGGGACTATACGAGCAGTTCTTC CASREGLYEQFF
TRBJ2-7 NA TRBV2 NA TGTGCCAGCAGGGGGAGCTCCTACGAGCAGTACTTC CASRGSSYEQYF
TRBJ2-1 NA TRBV5-1 NA TGCGCCAGCAGCTTGGGTGGGGGGGGCCCCCCGTGGACTGAGCAGTTCTTC CASSLGGGGPPWTEQFF
TRBJ1-2 NA TRBV5-8 NA TGTGCCAGCAGCTCCGGACAGCCTTCTGGCTACACCTTC CASSSGQPSGYTF
TRBJ2-3 TRBD2 TRBV11-1 NA TGTGCCAGCAGCTTGGGAGCGGGAGGCACAGATACGCAGTATTTT CASSLGAGGTDTQYF
TRBJ2-7 NA TRBV19 once TGTGCCAGTAGGAGCCCCGGGACCTACGAGCAGTACTTC CASRSPGTYEQYF
TRBJ1-1 NA TRBV29-1 NA TGCAGCGTTGACCCACGGGGTCTTTTGAACACTGAAGCTTTCTTT CSVDPRGLLNTEAFF
TRBJ1-1 NA TRBV7-3 NA TGTGCCAGCAGCCTGCGTATGAACACTGAAGCTTTCTTT CASSLRMNTEAFF
TRBJ2-3 NA TRBV12-3/TRBV12-4 NA TGTGCCAGCAGTTCCTCCGACTTAGATACGCAGTATTTT CASSSSDLDTQYF
TRBJ1-2 NA TRBV20-1 NA TGCAGTGCTAGTTACACGCCCTATGGCTACACCTTC CSASYTPYGYTF
TRBJ2-7 NA TRBV11-2 NA TGTGCCAGCAGGGACTGGAGGGAGGACGAGCAGTACTTC CASRDWREDEQYF
TRBJ1-6 NA TRBV27 few TGTGCCAGCAGTTCGGGTCTAGGTAATTCACCCCTCCACTTT CASSSGLGNSPLHF
TRBJ1-2 TRBD1 TRBV5-5 NA TGTGCCAGCAGGCGGACAGGGGCCGGGGGCTACACCTTC CASRRTGAGGYTF
TRBJ1-2 TRBD1 TRBV18 NA TGTGCCAGCTCACCGCAGACAGGGGGACCGGGTGGCTACACCTTC CASSPQTGGPGGYTF
TRBJ2-7 NA TRBV6-5 few TGTGCCAGCAGTTACCCCGGGGCGGGGGCCGAGCAGTACTTC CASSYPGAGAEQYF
TRBJ2-7 TRBD2 TRBV5-5 NA TGTGCCAGCAGCCAGGGGCTAGCGGGAGATCTTTTCTCCTACGAGCAGTACTTC CASSQGLAGDLFSYEQYF
TRBJ2-7 TRBD2 TRBV11-2 NA TGTGCCAGCAGCTTAGTCGGGGGGAGCTCCTACGAGCAGTACTTC CASSLVGGSSYEQYF
TRBJ2-5 TRBD2 TRBV25-1 NA TGTGCCAGCAGTGAAATGGGAAGCGGGGACGAAGAGACCCAGTACTTC CASSEMGSGDEETQYF
TRBJ1-2 NA TRBV29-1 NA TGCAGCGACAGGGTTGACTATGGCTACACCTTC CSDRVDYGYTF
TRBJ1-2 NA TRBV5-4 NA TGTGCCAGCAGCTTCCCGGACGGGATTGTCAACTATGGCTACACCTTC CASSFPDGIVNYGYTF
TRBJ2-5 NA TRBV29-1 NA TGCAGCGTTGTAGGTAGCGGAGAGACCCAGTACTTC CSVVGSGETQYF
TRBJ2-7 NA TRBV5-5 NA TGTGCCAGCAGCTTGGAGGTAGCCAACTACGAGCAGTACTTC CASSLEVANYEQYF
TRBJ2-7 TRBD1 TRBV5-5 NA TGTGCCAGCAGCTTGTTATTTAGGGGGCGAAGTGTCGAGCAGTACTTC CASSLLFRGRSVEQYF
TRBJ2-3 TRBD1 TRBV10-2 NA TGCGCCAGCCTGAGGCCGGGGACAGGGGGTCGGGATACGCAGTATTTT CASLRPGTGGRDTQYF
TRBJ1-1 NA TRBV30 once TGTGCCTGGGACAGAGCAAAGAACACTGAAGCTTTCTTT CAWDRAKNTEAFF
TRBJ2-1 TRBD2 TRBV3-1/TRBV3-2 NA TGTGCCAGCAGTCCGGGGACTAGCGGGGTACACAATGAGCAGTTCTTC CASSPGTSGVHNEQFF
TRBJ2-2 TRBD2 TRBV6-4 NA TGTGCCAGCGGTATGACTAGCGCGAACACCGGGGAGCTGTTTTTT CASGMTSANTGELFF
TRBJ2-2 TRBD2 TRBV14 NA TGTGCCAGCAGCCATATGACTAGCGGACCCTACACCGGGGAGCTGTTTTTT CASSHMTSGPYTGELFF
TRBJ2-1 NA TRBV2 NA TGTGCCAGCAGTGAAATTTCTAGCGTCAACAATGAGCAGTTCTTC CASSEISSVNNEQFF
TRBJ2-1 TRBD2 TRBV5-1 NA TGCGCCAGCAGCTTCCTAGCGGGAGGGAACTACAATGAGCAGTTCTTC CASSFLAGGNYNEQFF
TRBJ2-7 TRBD1 TRBV27 NA TGTGCCAGCAGTCGACAGGGTTTAATGGGATACGAGCAGTACTTC CASSRQGLMGYEQYF
TRBJ2-5 NA TRBV10-1 NA TGCGCCAGCAGTGAAGGGGGGGGAGCAAAGGAGACCCAGTACTTC CASSEGGGAKETQYF
TRBJ2-4 NA TRBV28 NA TGTGCCAGCAGCGGATTAGACAGAATAGCCAAAAACATTCAGTACTTC CASSGLDRIAKNIQYF
TRBJ1-1 NA TRBV13 NA TGTGCCAGCAGCCCAACGGGAATCGAGGGTATGAACACTGAAGCTTTCTTT CASSPTGIEGMNTEAFF
TRBJ2-7 NA TRBV11-2 NA TGTGCCAGCAGTGGGGGGTGGGGCTACGAGCAGTACTTC CASSGGWGYEQYF
TRBJ2-3 NA TRBV7-9 NA TGTGCCAGCAGCTTAGTTACGGGACAAGTTACGCAGTATTTT CASSLVTGQVTQYF
TRBJ2-3 NA TRBV5-6 NA TGTGCCAGCAGCTTGGTATTCACGGCTAGTCGCGCGGCAGATACGCAGTATTTT CASSLVFTASRAADTQYF
TRBJ2-5 TRBD2 TRBV7-9 NA TGTGCCAGCAGCTCTAAGGGGTATGCGGGAGACCCAGAGACCCAGTACTTC CASSSKGYAGDPETQYF
TRBJ2-1 TRBD2 TRBV19 NA TGTGCCAGTAGCGGGGGGGGCGGCTGGGACAATGAGCAGTTCTTC CASSGGGGWDNEQFF
TRBJ2-1 TRBD1 TRBV7-2 NA TGTGCCAGCAGCTTAGAGGGGGACAGGGCCCCCTTCTTC CASSLEGDRAPFF
TRBJ1-4 NA TRBV6-5 NA TGTGCCAGCAGTAGGACAGTTGAAAAACTGTTTTTT CASSRTVEKLFF
TRBJ2-1 NA TRBV2 NA TGTGCCAGCAGTGATAGCTCGGCGGGGTATGAGCAGTTCTTC CASSDSSAGYEQFF
TRBJ2-7 TRBD1 TRBV6-1 NA TGTGCCAGCAGTGAGGTTGGACAGGGGGTTTCGGGTGAGCAGTACTTC CASSEVGQGVSGEQYF